The entry below describes one T cell receptor beta chain. The antigen is not known. TEMRA cells were FACS-enriched, while CD8+ and CD4+ T cells were negatively isolated. V dropped 5 bases and J dropped 2 bases, with 14 bases sitting between them. The CDR3 runs to 15 residues. Germline-derived CDR1 and CDR2 are LNHDA and SQIVND (reference sequence). The source of the sample is a study of CD8 T cells in Susac syndrome. Random hexamers were used to reverse transcribe the RNA input (roughly 0.5 to 1 ug). Across 54 Vbeta and 13 Jbeta, TCR beta CDR3 was amplified with immunoSEQ multiplex PCR. TCRdb passed the immunoSEQ multiplex PCR reads through MiXCR, listing each CDR3 protein once. The repertoire has 400,000 to 550,000 distinct CDR3 sequences, approximately 85% of them found once; the top ten carry more than 0.09%. General study results and limits: The authors acknowledged that their TCR sequencing and HLA analysis involved a relatively small number of individuals.

The receptor comes from a human donor with multiple sclerosis. This rearrangement joins TRBV19 to TRBJ2-3; D tentatively fits TRBD1 or TRBD2 (5 bases each). Sequencing used CD8+ T cells from PBMCs. DNA for the CDR3: TGTGCCAGTAGTGCCCCGGGACGGAACACAGATACGCAGTATTTT. Its protein is CASSAPGRNTDTQYF. The variable domain in full, completed from reference TRBV19 and TRBJ2-3, reads DGGITQSPKYLFRKEGQNVTLSCEQNLNHDAMYWYRQDPGQGLRLIYYSQIVNDFQKGDIAEGYSVSREKKESFPLTVTSAQKNPTAFYLCASSAPGRNTDTQYFGPGTRLTVL.